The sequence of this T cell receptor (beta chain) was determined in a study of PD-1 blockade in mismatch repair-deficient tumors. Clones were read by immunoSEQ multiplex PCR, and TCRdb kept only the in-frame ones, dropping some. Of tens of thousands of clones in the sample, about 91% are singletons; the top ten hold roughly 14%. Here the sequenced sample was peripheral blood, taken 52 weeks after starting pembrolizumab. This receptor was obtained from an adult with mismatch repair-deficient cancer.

The CDR3 DNA follows: TGTGCCTGGGCCGACAGGGTAGGCCAGCCCCAGCATTTT. This encodes CAWADRVGQPQHF. The genes are TRBV30 and TRBJ1-5, with 7 bases lining up with TRBD1. J was trimmed by 7 bases and V by 5 bases; bases with no gene match: 8. Germline CDR1 and CDR2: GTSNPN and SVGIG (reference sequence). This CDR3 is built from 13 residues.